This entry lists 30 T cell receptor beta chains sequenced from one sample in a study of T-cell reconstitution after alpha-beta-depleted transplantation in children. The TCRbeta library incorporated unique molecular identifiers. TCRdb re-called the PCR reads with MiXCR, one entry per CDR3 protein. The table lists fewer than 120,000 distinct CDR3 sequences, around 10% of them singletons. Sequencing used PBMCs from the stem cell graft donor, obtained from the stem cell graft. The receptors shown here come from a human donor who donated a stem cell graft to a child with acute lymphoblastic leukemia.

This clonotype was seen at least ten times. The chain combines TRBV7-9 with TRBJ2-7; the D is unclear. CDR1 and CDR2 from the germline V gene are SEHNR and FQNEAQ (reference sequence). V dropped 6 bases and J dropped 2 bases, with 17 bases sitting between them. The CDR3 extends over 15 amino acids. The CDR3 DNA sequence: TGTGCCAGCAGTGGTGCGCTAGGAGTTCCCTACGAGCAGTACTTC. Residues: CASSGALGVPYEQYF.

This clonotype was recorded a few times. The chain is built from TRBV7-8 and TRBJ2-2, with D hard to call. V was trimmed by 5 bases and J by 1 base, leaving 8 bases between them. Germline CDR1 reads SGHVS; CDR2 reads FQNEAQ. There are 14 residues in the CDR3. The CDR3 sequence: CASSLQGNTGELFF. DNA for the CDR3: TGTGCCAGCAGCCTCCAAGGGAACACCGGGGAGCTGTTTTTT.

This clonotype was detected ten times or more. The chain is built from TRBV7-2 and TRBJ2-6; D not resolved. V was trimmed by 5 bases and J by 0 bases, leaving 8 bases between them. CDR1 is SGHTA and CDR2 is FQGNSA in the germline V gene. The CDR3 runs 15 residues. In DNA form, the CDR3 reads TGTGCCAGCAGCCCGGCCCACTCTGGGGCCAACGTCCTGACTTTC. Its protein is CASSPAHSGANVLTF.

This clonotype was seen repeatedly, ten times or more. The chain employs TRBV9 and TRBJ1-2, with a tentative D call TRBD1 (6 bases). This CDR3 has 13 amino acids. V lost 0 bases and J lost 5, with 8 bases in between. Looked up from germline, CDR1 is SGDLS and CDR2 is YYNGEE. The CDR3 reads CASSVAQGYGYTF. The DNA for the CDR3 is TGTGCCAGCAGCGTAGCTCAGGGGTATGGCTACACCTTC.

This clonotype was seen at least ten times. This CDR3 is missing its conserved last phenylalanine or tryptophan, likely due to a read error. Because the CDR3's place on the DNA is in doubt, the DNA is left out and the CDR3 is given as listed by TCRdb. This chain uses TRBV28 with TRBJ2-1; the tabulated D call, TRBD2, remains unverified against the DNA. CDR1 and CDR2 from the germline V gene are MDHEN and SYDVKM. The CDR3 has 11 amino acids, counting both end residues. CDR3 amino acids: CASSLGGPCGS.

This clonotype was counted ten times or more. The rearrangement uses TRBV11-1 and TRBJ1-1; D not certain. Trimming removed 5 bases at V and 7 bases at J, with 20 bases between. Germline-derived CDR1 and CDR2 are SGHAT and FQDESV (reference sequence). The CDR3 is 15 amino acids. CDR3 bases: TGTGCCAGCAGCCCGCGGTACCCCTTAGAGAGTGAAGCTTTCTTT. Its protein product is CASSPRYPLESEAFF.

This clonotype showed up many times. V gene TRBV5-6 combines with J gene TRBJ1-4; 9 nucleotides align to TRBD1. The CDR3 loop spans 15 amino acids. The V and J ends lost 1 base and 4 bases, in that order; junction bases with no gene match: 2. CDR1 and CDR2 (germline): SGHDT, YYEEEE. CDR3 DNA: TGTGCCAGCAGCTTGTTGACAGGGGGTAATGAAAAACTGTTTTTT. Protein product: CASSLLTGGNEKLFF.

Of note for this clonotype: A clone one base away is much larger, so this may be a read error. V usage is TRBV20-1 and J usage is TRBJ1-1; TRBD1 is a possible D gene (6 bases). CDR3 length: 13 residues. Germline assignment: CDR1 DFQATT and CDR2 SNEGSKA (reference sequence). In nucleotides, the CDR3 is TGCTGTGCTCTACGGACAGCGAACACTGAAGCTTTCTTT. Protein: CCALRTANTEAFF.

This clonotype was found many times. The chain links TRBV28 to TRBJ2-7; possibly TRBD2 for D (6 bases). The CDR3 totals 20 residues. Per germline, CDR1 MDHEN and CDR2 SYDVKM. Trimming left V 2 bases short and J 0 bases short, with 26 bases between. The CDR3 DNA reads TGTGCCAGCAGTTTAGGCATGCGGGACGGGCTACACTATTACTCCTACGAGCAGTACTTC. The encoded protein is CASSLGMRDGLHYYSYEQYF.

This clonotype showed up many times. The rearrangement uses TRBV27 and TRBJ2-7, with 9 bases fitting TRBD1. The germline gives CDR1 MNHEY, CDR2 SMNVEV (reference sequence). This CDR3 spans 16 amino acids. The J segment lost 4 bases and the V segment lost 2 bases, leaving 9 bases of the junction unmatched. DNA for the CDR3: TGTGCCAGCAGTTTAAGGCCCGGGACAGGGCAGTACGAGCAGTACTTC. This translates into CASSLRPGTGQYEQYF.

This clonotype was seen at least ten times. The chain has TRBV4-1 and TRBJ2-1; the match to TRBD1 covers 8 bases. CDR3 length: 13 amino acids. Germline V CDR1 and CDR2: MGHRA, YSYEKL. The junction had 6 bases not matched to a gene; V was cut back by 1 base and J by 13 bases. CDR3 region: CASSQGQGLGQFF. In DNA form, the CDR3 reads TGCGCCAGCAGCCAAGGACAGGGGTTGGGACAGTTCTTC.

This clonotype was observed at least ten times. The chain couples TRBV28 to TRBJ1-5; TRBD1 might be the D (5 bases). This CDR3 region has 12 residues. In germline, CDR1 is MDHEN, CDR2 SYDVKM. Between the trimmed V and J ends, which lost 3 bases and 9 bases, there was a span of 9 bases. CDR3 DNA: TGTGCCAGCAGTTTTTTGGGGGGGCCCCAGCATTTT. Protein: CASSFLGGPQHF.

This clonotype appeared many times. The chain uses TRBV20-1 and TRBJ2-3, with 8 bases matching TRBD2. Trimming took 2 bases from V and 0 from J; bases not matched to a gene: 1. CDR1 is DFQATT and CDR2 is SNEGSKA in the germline V gene (reference sequence). This CDR3 has 14 amino acids. Here the CDR3 DNA reads TGCAGTGCTAGAAAGCGGGGGAGCACAGATACGCAGTATTTT. Translated: CSARKRGSTDTQYF.

The chain couples TRBV3-1 to TRBJ1-5; 11 bases line up with TRBD1. This CDR3 has 19 residues. CDR1 and CDR2 (germline): LGHDT, YNNKEL (reference sequence). Unmatched junction bases numbered 19, after V lost 11 bases and J lost 1 base. CDR3 nucleotides: TGTGCCTTCTGTTTCAAAGGACAGGGGGCGCGGGGAAGCAATCAGCCCCAGCATTTT. This gives the protein CAFCFKGQGARGSNQPQHF.

This clonotype showed up just a few times. The gene calls are TRBV4-3 and TRBJ2-6; D remains unclear. This CDR3 has 16 amino acids. The V end was cut by 5 bases, the J end by 0 bases, with 11 bases between. From germline, CDR1 is LGHNA and CDR2 YSLEER. CDR3 sequence: CASSAGRNSGANVLTF. The CDR3 DNA sequence: TGCGCCAGCAGCGCCGGACGGAACTCTGGGGCCAACGTCCTGACTTTC.

A note on this clonotype: This may arise from a read error, as a much more abundant clone is one base away. This sequence joins TRBV29-1 and TRBJ2-4; perhaps TRBD2 as D (7 bases). Per germline, CDR1 SQVTM and CDR2 ANQGSEA. CDR3 length equals 15 residues. As DNA, the CDR3 is TGCAGCGTTCTTGCGGCGGGGGCGACCAAAAACAGTCAGTACTTC. Translated, it gives CSVLAAGATKNSQYF. The variable domain in full, completed from reference TRBV29-1 and TRBJ2-4, reads SAVISQKPSRDICQRGTSLTIQCQVDSQVTMMFWYRQQPGQSLTLIATANQGSEATYESGFVIDKFPISRPNLTFSTLTVSNMSPEDSSIYLCSVLAAGATKNSQYFGAGTRLSVL.

This clonotype was counted ten times or more. This chain connects TRBV5-1 to TRBJ2-1; TRBD1 aligns across 11 bases. The CDR3 has 16 amino acids. V lost 3 bases, J lost 8 bases, and 10 bases stayed unmatched. Germline CDR1 is SGHRS and CDR2 is YFSETQ. CDR3 DNA: TGCGCCAGCAGCTCACTCGGACAGGGGGCTTTGCATGAGCAGTTCTTC. Amino acid sequence: CASSSLGQGALHEQFF. The whole variable domain, filled in from reference TRBV5-1 and TRBJ2-1, reads KAGVTQTPRYLIKTRGQQVTLSCSPISGHRSVSWYQQTPGQGLQFLFEYFSETQRNKGNFPGRFSGRQFSNSRSEMNVSTLELGDSALYLCASSSLGQGALHEQFFGPGTRLTVL.

This clonotype was seen ten or more times. J is TRBJ2-7 and V is TRBV11-3; 8 bases map to TRBD2. This CDR3 is 15 amino acids long. The germline V gene has CDR1 SGHNT and CDR2 YENEEA. The J segment lost 7 bases and the V segment lost 4 bases, leaving 12 bases of the junction unmatched. CDR3 DNA sequence: TGTGCCAGCAGCTCTAGGGGCACTAGCGGCGAGGAGCAGTACTTC. This sequence encodes CASSSRGTSGEEQYF.

The sample holds many counts of this clonotype. V is TRBV7-2 and J is TRBJ1-6; D not certain. The CDR3 consists of 12 residues. Trimming left V 3 bases short and J 9 bases short, with 6 bases between. Germline CDR1 reads SGHTA; CDR2 reads FQGNSA. CDR3 region: CASSFFGSPLHF. DNA of the CDR3: TGTGCCAGCAGCTTCTTTGGTTCACCCCTCCACTTT.

The rearrangement joins TRBV7-9 to TRBJ2-5, with a weak D call TRBD2 (6 bases). CDR3 length equals 14 residues. CDR1 is SEHNR, CDR2 FQNEAQ, per germline (reference sequence). With 2 bases removed from V and 2 bases from J, the gap between germline ends came to 9 bases. DNA for the CDR3: TGTGCCAGCAGCTTAAACGCGGGACAAGAGACCCAGTACTTC. It yields the protein CASSLNAGQETQYF.

In its sample, this clonotype was seen many times. The chain combines TRBV5-1 with TRBJ2-1; no reliable D call. Germline V lookup: CDR1 SGHRS, CDR2 YFSETQ. V dropped 0 bases and J dropped 1 base, with 11 bases sitting between them. The CDR3 runs to 16 residues. CDR3 sequence: CASSLDVVGSYNEQFF. The DNA of the CDR3 is TGCGCCAGCAGCTTGGATGTCGTGGGGTCCTACAATGAGCAGTTCTTC.

This clonotype occurred many times. The V gene is TRBV20-1, the J gene TRBJ1-5; D is unclear. Trimming took 6 bases from V and 0 from J, leaving 18 bases between them. Germline V gene data show CDR1 as DFQATT and CDR2 as SNEGSKA (reference sequence). The CDR3 spans 16 residues. The CDR3: CSAAPSRSYSNQPQHF. As DNA, the CDR3 is TGCAGTGCAGCCCCGTCGCGGAGTTATAGCAATCAGCCCCAGCATTTT.

This clonotype was seen at least ten times. The chain uses TRBV7-8 and TRBJ2-1, with TRBD1 as a possible D gene (6 bases). V gave up 5 bases and J gave up 0 bases, with 11 bases separating them. The CDR3 covers 15 residues. The germline gives CDR1 SGHVS, CDR2 FQNEAQ. The CDR3 DNA is TGTGCCAGCAGCGCCTGGGACAACTCCTACAATGAGCAGTTCTTC. Translated: CASSAWDNSYNEQFF.

The chain combines TRBV12-5 with TRBJ2-2; D unresolved. Germline CDR1 is LGHNT and CDR2 is FRNRAP. V dropped 0 bases and J dropped 7 bases, with 15 bases sitting between them. There are 16 residues in the CDR3. The CDR3 is CASGLVIGDLIGELFF. CDR3 nucleotide sequence: TGTGCTAGTGGTTTGGTAATTGGTGACCTCATCGGGGAGCTGTTTTTT.

Many counts were recorded for this clonotype. The chain joins TRBV20-1 to TRBJ2-5, with 9 bases lining up with TRBD1. V shed 6 bases and J 1 base; nucleotides not matched to a gene: 18. The germline gives CDR1 DFQATT, CDR2 SNEGSKA (reference sequence). There are 18 residues in the CDR3. The CDR3 region is CSAKGGYRGLGLQETQYF. The CDR3 DNA sequence: TGCAGTGCAAAAGGGGGCTACAGGGGGCTTGGTCTCCAAGAGACCCAGTACTTC.

This clonotype was seen repeatedly, ten times or more. The rearrangement uses TRBV4-3 and TRBJ2-3; 9 positions agree with TRBD1. V shed 2 bases and J 0 bases; nucleotides not matched to a gene: 6. The CDR3 consists of 17 residues. Germline V CDR1 and CDR2: LGHNA, YSLEER. CDR3 sequence: CASSQLLGQGSTDTQYF. The DNA for the CDR3 is TGCGCCAGCAGCCAACTCCTCGGACAGGGGAGCACAGATACGCAGTATTTT.

This clonotype occurred many times. This chain's CDR3 is CASSYSHTGELFF. In DNA, the CDR3 is TGTGCCAGCAGTTACTCCCACACCGGGGAGCTGTTTTTT. The chain couples TRBV6-5 to TRBJ2-2; D not certain. The CDR3 has 13 residues. The V gene's germline CDR1 is MNHEY and CDR2 SVGAGI. V was trimmed by 0 bases and J by 3 bases, leaving 2 bases between them.

This clonotype was seen at least ten times. The chain recombines TRBV4-3 with TRBJ1-1; perhaps TRBD1 as D (5 bases). Germline lookup yields CDR1 LGHNA and CDR2 YSLEER. Between the trimmed V and J ends, which lost 1 base and 1 base, there was a span of 7 bases. The CDR3 has 14 amino acids. The CDR3 DNA sequence: TGCGCCAGCAGCCAAGCCGGGACGAACACTGAAGCTTTCTTT. Protein: CASSQAGTNTEAFF.

This clonotype was seen at least ten times. The chain has TRBV20-1 and TRBJ1-1; D perhaps matches TRBD1 (5 bases). The CDR3 contains 15 residues. The germline V gene has CDR1 DFQATT and CDR2 SNEGSKA (reference sequence). V was cut by 0 bases and J by 3 bases, with 14 bases left in between. The CDR3: CSARDALRGHTEAFF. CDR3 bases: TGCAGTGCTAGAGATGCCTTAAGGGGTCACACTGAAGCTTTCTTT.

This clonotype showed up many times. This chain uses TRBV12-3 or TRBV12-4 with TRBJ2-1; perhaps TRBD1 as D (6 bases). The CDR3 totals 13 residues. V shed 7 bases and J shed 7 bases, with 14 bases lying between them. CDR3 sequence reads: CASISVGANEQFF. CDR3 in DNA: TGTGCCAGCATTTCGGTGGGGGCTAATGAGCAGTTCTTC.